Each of the 23 T cell receptor beta chains below was sequenced from the same sample in a study of beta chain features in type 1 diabetes. cDNA synthesis used the whole RNA isolate, giving expressed TCRB sequences. Repertoires were generated with immunoSEQ multiplex PCR, while TCRdb's copy carries only in-frame clones and drops some. This table has about 290,000 clones, roughly 8% appearing once. The sample consisted of central memory CD4+ T cells from blood. The receptors here all came from a woman aged 18-29 years in good health.

This clone showed up many times. This chain connects TRBV5-5 to TRBJ2-3; D remains unclear. Trimming cost V 2 bases and J 6 bases, with 13 bases left between them. The V gene's germline CDR1 is SGHKS and CDR2 YYEKEE (reference sequence). The CDR3 runs to 14 residues. Written as DNA, the CDR3 is TGTGCCAGCAGCTTCGGCTTGAATGAGGATACGCAGTATTTT. It yields the protein CASSFGLNEDTQYF.

A few counts support this clone. CDR3 residues: CASSVNRGYEQYF. In DNA form, the CDR3 reads TGTGCCAGCAGTGTGAACAGGGGCTACGAGCAGTACTTC. The chain employs TRBV2 and TRBJ2-7; 7 bases are a match to TRBD1. V shed 4 bases, J shed 3 bases, and the junction held 3 bases outside the gene matches. Germline loops: CDR1 SNHLY, CDR2 FYNNEI. The CDR3 consists of 13 residues. Using reference TRBV2 and TRBJ2-7 for the parts outside the CDR3, the full variable domain is EPEVTQTPSHQVTQMGQEVILRCVPISNHLYFYWYRQILGQKVEFLVSFYNNEISEKSEIFDDQFSVERPDGSNFTLKIRSTKLEDSAMYFCASSVNRGYEQYFGPGTRLTVT.

As to this clone: Other nucleotide sequences from this sample produce the same CDR3. The chain combines TRBV5-1 with TRBJ2-3, with D hard to call. Trimming took 0 bases from V and 6 from J, leaving 8 bases between them. The CDR3 sequence is 13 residues long. Germline values: CDR1 SGHRS, CDR2 YFSETQ. CDR3 coding DNA: TGCGCCAGCAGCTTGGGCAGGACCGATACGCAGTATTTT. Translating it yields CASSLGRTDTQYF.

This clone was observed a handful of times. The V and J genes are TRBV7-9 and TRBJ2-1; either TRBD1 or TRBD2 may fit D (5 bases each). Germline assignment: CDR1 SEHNR and CDR2 FQNEAQ (reference sequence). This CDR3 is 14 amino acids long. Trimming stripped 8 bases from V and 4 bases from J, with 15 bases between. As DNA, the CDR3 is TGTGCCAGCGCTCGGGACCTTCTTTACAATGAGCAGTTCTTC. It translates to CASARDLLYNEQFF.

A few counts support this clone. In DNA, the CDR3 is TGCAGTGCTAAGGGGAATTCACCCCTCCACTTT. Translation gives CSAKGNSPLHF. The J gene is TRBJ1-6, the V gene TRBV20-1; possible D gene TRBD1, 5 bases. Trimming removed 4 bases from V and 7 bases from J, with 5 bases in between. Germline assignment: CDR1 DFQATT and CDR2 SNEGSKA (reference sequence). The CDR3 extends over 11 amino acids.

This clone came up a few times. This chain uses TRBV14 with TRBJ1-2, with 7 bases fitting TRBD1. The J segment lost 5 bases and the V segment lost 3 bases, leaving 12 bases of the junction unmatched. The CDR3 is made up of 16 amino acids. CDR1 is SGHDN, CDR2 FVKESK, per germline. CDR3 nucleotide sequence: TGTGCCAGCAGCCACCGACAGGGTCTGAGGGGTTATGGCTACACCTTC. Protein: CASSHRQGLRGYGYTF.

This chain joins TRBV18 and TRBJ2-5; D gene ambiguous. The germline V gene has CDR1 KGHSH and CDR2 LQKENI. The CDR3 has 15 amino acids. V gave up 6 bases and J gave up 5 bases, with 19 bases separating them. DNA of the CDR3: TGTGCCAGCTCCTCTTCTATAGGGCCACTGGAGACCCAGTACTTC. Translation: CASSSSIGPLETQYF.

This clone was counted only a few times. The chain has TRBV10-3 and TRBJ1-2; a weak D match, TRBD1 (5 bases). This CDR3 is built from 14 residues. Germline CDR1 and CDR2: ENHRY and SYGVKD. V shed 0 bases and J shed 4 bases, with 9 bases lying between them. The chain's CDR3 is CAISESLGPYGYTF. The CDR3 bases are TGTGCCATCAGTGAGTCTCTGGGACCCTATGGCTACACCTTC.

This clone appeared a few times. The genes are TRBV30 and TRBJ2-6, with D perhaps being TRBD1 or TRBD2 (5 bases each). V was cut by 1 base and J by 0 bases, with 10 bases left in between. In germline, CDR1 is GTSNPN, CDR2 SVGIG (reference sequence). The CDR3 is 16 amino acids. The DNA for the CDR3 is TGTGCCTGGAGTGGGTTTGGGACCTCTGGGGCCAACGTCCTGACTTTC. Translating gives CAWSGFGTSGANVLTF.

The CDR3 protein is CASSPGGGQAAEAFF. As DNA, the CDR3 is TGTGCCAGCAGCCCTGGGGGGGGACAGGCTGCTGAAGCTTTCTTT. This chain connects TRBV7-9 to TRBJ1-1; 8 nucleotides match TRBD1. The CDR3 totals 15 residues. The V segment lost 5 bases and the J segment 6 bases; nucleotides outside the gene matches: 11. Germline V lookup: CDR1 SEHNR, CDR2 FQNEAQ (reference sequence).

The chain combines TRBV28 with TRBJ1-2; D unclear. Between the trimmed V and J ends, which lost 3 bases and 4 bases, there was a span of 6 bases. Per germline, CDR1 MDHEN and CDR2 SYDVKM. This CDR3 has 12 residues. The CDR3 region is CASSLSGYGYTF. The DNA for the CDR3 is TGTGCCAGCAGTTTGTCGGGCTATGGCTACACCTTC.

This clone occurred a few times. The V and J genes are TRBV27 and TRBJ1-2; D is undetermined. V dropped 3 bases and J dropped 2 bases, with 13 bases sitting between them. The CDR3 covers 15 residues. From germline, CDR1 is MNHEY and CDR2 SMNVEV (reference sequence). In nucleotides, the CDR3 is TGTGCCAGCAGTTTGAGATCTGATGGGAACTATGGCTACACCTTC. The encoded protein is CASSLRSDGNYGYTF.

This clone was observed a few times. The V call is TRBV6-6, the J call TRBJ2-7; a possible D gene is TRBD2 (6 bases). The germline V gene has CDR1 MNHNY and CDR2 SVGAGI (reference sequence). The CDR3 runs to 13 residues. With 7 bases removed from V and 6 bases from J, the gap between germline ends came to 16 bases. The CDR3 reads CASNLDPGGEQYV. In DNA, the CDR3 is TGTGCCAGCAACTTAGATCCCGGGGGCGAGCAGTACGTC.

This clone was observed at least ten times. This chain joins TRBV7-2 and TRBJ2-5, with D unresolved. V lost 3 bases and J 7 bases, leaving 15 bases between the germline ends. Germline V gene data show CDR1 as SGHTA and CDR2 as FQGNSA. The CDR3 consists of 14 residues. The CDR3: CASSLDSADPTQYF. The CDR3 nucleotides read TGTGCCAGCAGCTTGGATTCCGCGGACCCGACCCAGTACTTC.

The chain couples TRBV4-3 to TRBJ2-7; possible D gene TRBD1, 5 bases. V was trimmed by 0 bases and J by 4 bases, leaving 10 bases between them. CDR3 size: 14 residues. Germline assignment: CDR1 LGHNA and CDR2 YSLEER. The CDR3 loop is CASSQDREGYEQYF. The CDR3 DNA reads as TGCGCCAGCAGCCAAGACAGGGAAGGATACGAGCAGTACTTC.

The J gene is TRBJ2-1, the V gene TRBV7-2; 8 bases agree with TRBD1. CDR1 SGHTA and CDR2 FQGNSA come from the germline V gene. V lost 2 bases, J lost 4 bases, and 4 bases stayed unmatched. The CDR3 sequence is 15 residues long. CDR3 protein: CASSLSRQGYNEQFF. CDR3 nucleotides: TGTGCCAGCAGCTTATCTCGACAGGGGTACAATGAGCAGTTCTTC.

This clone has a handful of counts. The chain uses TRBV29-1 and TRBJ2-3; 12 bases match TRBD2. The J segment lost 9 bases and the V segment lost 5 bases, leaving 6 bases of the junction unmatched. Germline V CDR1 and CDR2: SQVTM, ANQGSEA. The length of the CDR3 is 13 residues. The DNA of the CDR3 is TGCAGCGTTTGGACTAGCGGGGAGGAAACGCAGTATTTT. This sequence encodes CSVWTSGEETQYF.

This chain uses TRBV7-9 with TRBJ2-5; D is ambiguous. Trimming left V 1 base short and J 0 bases short, with 3 bases between. This CDR3 is 13 amino acids long. Germline lookup yields CDR1 SEHNR and CDR2 FQNEAQ (reference sequence). CDR3 sequence: CASSLVHQETQYF. The CDR3 region has the DNA TGTGCCAGCAGCTTAGTGCACCAAGAGACCCAGTACTTC. The entire variable domain, with the rest obtained from reference TRBV7-9 and TRBJ2-5, is as follows: DTGVSQNPRHKITKRGQNVTFRCDPISEHNRLYWYRQTLGQGPEFLTYFQNEAQLEKSRLLSDRFSAERPKGSFSTLEIQRTEQGDSAMYLCASSLVHQETQYFGPGTRLLVL.

This clone was observed a handful of times. The chain joins TRBV6-1 to TRBJ2-4; D remains ambiguous. The V end lost 1 base, the J end lost 8 bases, and 15 bases lay between the germline ends. The CDR3 sequence is 15 residues long. Germline CDR1 is MNHNS and CDR2 is SASEGT. CDR3 nucleotide sequence: TGTGCCAGCAGTGAAGAAACCGGACGTAGGCACATTCAGTACTTC. Its protein is CASSEETGRRHIQYF.

With regard to this clone: At the DNA level, this CDR3 is encoded by other sequences in the same sample as well. The rearrangement uses TRBV6-5 and TRBJ2-5; D perhaps matches TRBD2 (5 bases). V was shortened by 2 bases and J by 2 bases, with 6 bases between the two germline ends. Germline V CDR1 and CDR2: MNHEY, SVGAGI. The CDR3 runs 13 residues. This CDR3 reads CASSYGGQETQYF. CDR3 DNA: TGTGCCAGCAGTTACGGCGGGCAAGAGACCCAGTACTTC.

For this clone: At one end, the junction sequence differs from germline, possibly due to a read error. CDR3 nucleotide sequence: TGCGCCAGCAGCGAAGACGCCTTTATGGCTGAGCAGTTCTTC. This codes for CASSEDAFMAEQFF. The V gene is TRBV4-3, the J gene TRBJ2-1; D uncertain. Germline V gene data show CDR1 as LGHNA and CDR2 as YSLEER. CDR3 length: 14 amino acids.

Many counts were recorded for this clone. The rearrangement links TRBV28 to TRBJ2-1, with D uncertain. The germline gives CDR1 MDHEN, CDR2 SYDVKM. This CDR3 contains 15 residues. V was cut by 1 base and J by 12 bases, with 19 bases left in between. CDR3 DNA sequence: TGTGCCAGCAGTTTATCTCCCGGCCAGTCGGGCCGGCAGTTCTTC. The encoded protein is CASSLSPGQSGRQFF.

The chain uses TRBV7-9 and TRBJ2-3; D not certain. V lost 1 base, J lost 5 bases, and 7 bases lay in between. The CDR3 has 13 amino acids. Germline V gene sequence: CDR1 SEHNR, CDR2 FQNEAQ (reference sequence). This CDR3 reads CASSLDQRDTQYF. In DNA form, the CDR3 reads TGTGCCAGCAGCTTAGATCAGCGAGATACGCAGTATTTT.